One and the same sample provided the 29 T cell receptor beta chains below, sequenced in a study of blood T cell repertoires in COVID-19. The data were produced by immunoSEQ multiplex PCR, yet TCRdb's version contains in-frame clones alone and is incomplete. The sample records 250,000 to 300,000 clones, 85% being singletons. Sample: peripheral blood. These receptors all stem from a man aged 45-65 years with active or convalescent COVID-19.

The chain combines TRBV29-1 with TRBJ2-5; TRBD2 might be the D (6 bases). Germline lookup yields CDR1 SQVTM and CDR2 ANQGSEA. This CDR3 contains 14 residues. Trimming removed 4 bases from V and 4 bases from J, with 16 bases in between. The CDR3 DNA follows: TGCAGCGTTGTCAAGCGGGTGGGGGGAGAGACCCAGTACTTC. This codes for CSVVKRVGGETQYF.

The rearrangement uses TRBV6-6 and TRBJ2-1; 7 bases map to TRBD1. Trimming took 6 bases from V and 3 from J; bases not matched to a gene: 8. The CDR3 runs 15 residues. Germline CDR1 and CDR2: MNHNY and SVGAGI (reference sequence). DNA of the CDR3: TGTGCCAGCAGGGGCGACAGGGACAACTACAATGAGCAGTTCTTC. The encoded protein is CASRGDRDNYNEQFF.

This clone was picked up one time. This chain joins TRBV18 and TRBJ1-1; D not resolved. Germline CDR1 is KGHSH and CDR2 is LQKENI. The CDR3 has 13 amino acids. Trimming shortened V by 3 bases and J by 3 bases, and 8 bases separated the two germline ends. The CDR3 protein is CASSPGDHTEAFF. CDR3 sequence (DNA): TGTGCCAGCTCACCCGGGGATCACACTGAAGCTTTCTTT. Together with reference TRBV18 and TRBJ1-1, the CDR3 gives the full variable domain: NAGVMQNPRHLVRRRGQEARLRCSPMKGHSHVYWYRQLPEEGLKFMVYLQKENIIDESGMPKERFSAEFPKEGPSILRIQQVVRGDSAAYFCASSPGDHTEAFFGQGTRLTVV.

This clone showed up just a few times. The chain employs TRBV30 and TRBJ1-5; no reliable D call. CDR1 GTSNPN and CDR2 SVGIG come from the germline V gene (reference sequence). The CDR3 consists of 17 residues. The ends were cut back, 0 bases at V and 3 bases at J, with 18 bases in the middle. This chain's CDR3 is CAWSVSGSPRSNQPQHF. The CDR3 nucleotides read TGTGCCTGGAGTGTAAGTGGTTCCCCCCGGTCCAATCAGCCCCAGCATTTT.

CDR3 sequence: CASSTGGSGGNTIYF. The CDR3 DNA is TGTGCCAGTTCTACAGGGGGCTCAGGAGGAAACACCATATATTTT. The genes are TRBV19 and TRBJ1-3; 9 nucleotides agree with TRBD1. Trimming at V came to 8 bases and at J to 4 bases, leaving 9 bases not matched to a gene. The CDR3 consists of 15 residues. The germline V gene encodes CDR1 LNHDA and CDR2 SQIVND (reference sequence).

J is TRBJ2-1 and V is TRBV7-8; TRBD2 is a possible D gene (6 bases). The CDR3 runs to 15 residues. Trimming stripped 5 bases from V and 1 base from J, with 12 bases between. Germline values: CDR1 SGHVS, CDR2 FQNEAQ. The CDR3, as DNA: TGTGCCAGCAGCCCCAGAGGGACTTCCTACAATGAGCAGTTCTTC. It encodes CASSPRGTSYNEQFF.

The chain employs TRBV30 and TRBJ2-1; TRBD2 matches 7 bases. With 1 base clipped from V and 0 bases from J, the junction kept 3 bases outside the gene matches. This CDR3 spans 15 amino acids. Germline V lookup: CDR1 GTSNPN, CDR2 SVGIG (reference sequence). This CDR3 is CAWSASGRSYNEQFF. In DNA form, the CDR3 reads TGTGCCTGGAGTGCTAGCGGCCGCTCCTACAATGAGCAGTTCTTC.

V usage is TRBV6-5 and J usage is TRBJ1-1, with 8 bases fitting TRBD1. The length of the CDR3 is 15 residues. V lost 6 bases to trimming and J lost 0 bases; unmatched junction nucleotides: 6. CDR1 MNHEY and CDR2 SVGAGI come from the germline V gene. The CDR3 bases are TGTGCCAGCAGCAGGGACAGGACTATGAACACTGAAGCTTTCTTT. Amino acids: CASSRDRTMNTEAFF.

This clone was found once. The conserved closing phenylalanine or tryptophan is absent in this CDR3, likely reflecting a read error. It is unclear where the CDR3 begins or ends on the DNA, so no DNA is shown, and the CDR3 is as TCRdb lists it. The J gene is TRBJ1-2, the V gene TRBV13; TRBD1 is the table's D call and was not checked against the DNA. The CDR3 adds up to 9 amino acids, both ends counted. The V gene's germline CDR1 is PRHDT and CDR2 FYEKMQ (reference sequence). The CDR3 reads CASSQAPRV.

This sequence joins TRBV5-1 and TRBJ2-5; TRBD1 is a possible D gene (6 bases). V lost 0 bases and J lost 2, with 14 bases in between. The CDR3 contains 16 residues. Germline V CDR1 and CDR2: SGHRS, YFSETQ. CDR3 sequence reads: CASSLAVGALQETQYF. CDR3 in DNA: TGCGCCAGCAGCTTGGCCGTGGGGGCCTTACAAGAGACCCAGTACTTC.

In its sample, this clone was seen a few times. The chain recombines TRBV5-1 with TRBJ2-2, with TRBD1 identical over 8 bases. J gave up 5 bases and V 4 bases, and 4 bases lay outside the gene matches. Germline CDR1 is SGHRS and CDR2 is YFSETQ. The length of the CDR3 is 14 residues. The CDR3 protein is CASSLRTGTGELFF. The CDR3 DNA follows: TGCGCCAGCAGCCTGAGGACAGGGACCGGGGAGCTGTTTTTT.

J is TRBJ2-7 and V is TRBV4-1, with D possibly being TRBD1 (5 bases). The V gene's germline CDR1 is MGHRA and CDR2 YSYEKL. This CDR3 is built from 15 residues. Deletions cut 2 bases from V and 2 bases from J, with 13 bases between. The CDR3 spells CASSQLPGPTYEQYF. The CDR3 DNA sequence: TGCGCCAGCAGCCAACTTCCAGGGCCAACCTACGAGCAGTACTTC.

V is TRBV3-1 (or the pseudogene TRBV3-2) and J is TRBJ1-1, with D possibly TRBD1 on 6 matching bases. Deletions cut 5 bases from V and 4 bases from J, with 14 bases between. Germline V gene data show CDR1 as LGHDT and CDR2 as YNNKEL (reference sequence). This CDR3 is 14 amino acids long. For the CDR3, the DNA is TGTGCCAGCAGCTTTAAGGGGGACGGCACTGAAGCTTTCTTT. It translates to CASSFKGDGTEAFF.

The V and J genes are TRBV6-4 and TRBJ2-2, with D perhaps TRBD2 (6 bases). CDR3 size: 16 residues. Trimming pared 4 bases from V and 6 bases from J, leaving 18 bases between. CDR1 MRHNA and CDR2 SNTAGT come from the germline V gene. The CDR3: CASSVEGGIPAGELFF. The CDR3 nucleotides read TGTGCCAGCAGTGTGGAGGGCGGGATTCCGGCCGGGGAGCTGTTTTTT.

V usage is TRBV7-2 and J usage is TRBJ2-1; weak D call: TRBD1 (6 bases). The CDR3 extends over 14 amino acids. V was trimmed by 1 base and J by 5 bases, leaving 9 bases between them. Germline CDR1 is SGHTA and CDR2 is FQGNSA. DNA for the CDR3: TGTGCCAGCAGCTTAGGGGGGCTTGACAATGAGCAGTTCTTC. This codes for CASSLGGLDNEQFF. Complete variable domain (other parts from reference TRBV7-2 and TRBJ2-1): GAGVSQSPSNKVTEKGKDVELRCDPISGHTALYWYRQSLGQGLEFLIYFQGNSAPDKSGLPSDRFSAERTGGSVSTLTIQRTQQEDSAVYLCASSLGGLDNEQFFGPGTRLTVL.

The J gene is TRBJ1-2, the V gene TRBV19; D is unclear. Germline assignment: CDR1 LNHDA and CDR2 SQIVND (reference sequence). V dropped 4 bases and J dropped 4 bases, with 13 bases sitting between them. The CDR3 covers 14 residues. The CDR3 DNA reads TGTGCCAGTAGTACCCCCCGCATCGGCTATGGCTACACCTTC. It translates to CASSTPRIGYGYTF.

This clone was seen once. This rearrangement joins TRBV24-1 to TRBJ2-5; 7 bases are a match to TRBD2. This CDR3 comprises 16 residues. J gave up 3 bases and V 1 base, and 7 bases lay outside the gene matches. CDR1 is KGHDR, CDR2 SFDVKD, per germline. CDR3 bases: TGTGCCACCAGTGATTTTCGAGGGGAGGGGAAAGAGACCCAGTACTTC. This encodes CATSDFRGEGKETQYF.

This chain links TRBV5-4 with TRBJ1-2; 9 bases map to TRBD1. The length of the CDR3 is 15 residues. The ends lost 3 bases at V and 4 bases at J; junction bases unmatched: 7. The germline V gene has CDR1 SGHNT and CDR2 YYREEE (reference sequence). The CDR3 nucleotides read TGTGCCAGCAGCTCTGGACAGGGGATGAGCTATGGCTACACCTTC. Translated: CASSSGQGMSYGYTF.

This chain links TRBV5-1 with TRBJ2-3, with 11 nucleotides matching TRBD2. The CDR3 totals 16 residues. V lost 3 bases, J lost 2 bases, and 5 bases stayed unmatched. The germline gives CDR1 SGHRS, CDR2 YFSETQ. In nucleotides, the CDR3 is TGCGCCAGCAGCTCGGGGACTAGCGGAAACACAGATACGCAGTATTTT. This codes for CASSSGTSGNTDTQYF.

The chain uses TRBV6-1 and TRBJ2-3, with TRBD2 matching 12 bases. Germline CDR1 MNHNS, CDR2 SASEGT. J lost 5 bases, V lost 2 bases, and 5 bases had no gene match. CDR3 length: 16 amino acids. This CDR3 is CASSELSGLAGDTQYF. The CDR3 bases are TGTGCCAGCAGTGAATTATCGGGACTAGCGGGAGATACGCAGTATTTT.

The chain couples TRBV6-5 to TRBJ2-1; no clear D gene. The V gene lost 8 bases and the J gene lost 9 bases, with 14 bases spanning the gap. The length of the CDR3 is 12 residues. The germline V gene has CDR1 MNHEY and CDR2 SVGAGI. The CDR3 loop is CASHDLGIEQFF. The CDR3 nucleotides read TGTGCCAGCCATGACCTAGGTATTGAGCAGTTCTTC.

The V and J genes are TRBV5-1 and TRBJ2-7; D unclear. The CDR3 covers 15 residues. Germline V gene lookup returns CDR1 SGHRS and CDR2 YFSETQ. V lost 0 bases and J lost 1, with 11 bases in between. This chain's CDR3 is CASSLGVGGSYEQYF. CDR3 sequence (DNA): TGCGCCAGCAGCTTGGGGGTTGGCGGATCCTACGAGCAGTACTTC.

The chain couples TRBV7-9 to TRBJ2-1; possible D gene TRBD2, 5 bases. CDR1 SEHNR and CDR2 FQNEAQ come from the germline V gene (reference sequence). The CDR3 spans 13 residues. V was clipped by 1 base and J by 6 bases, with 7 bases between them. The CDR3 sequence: CASSLVLANEQFF. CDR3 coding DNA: TGTGCCAGCAGCTTAGTTCTAGCCAATGAGCAGTTCTTC.

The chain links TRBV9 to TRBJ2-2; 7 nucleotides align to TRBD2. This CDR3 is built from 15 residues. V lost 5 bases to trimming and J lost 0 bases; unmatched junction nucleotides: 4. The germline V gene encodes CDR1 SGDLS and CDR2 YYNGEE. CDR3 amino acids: CASRSSGPNTGELFF. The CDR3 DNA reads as TGTGCCAGCAGAAGTAGCGGGCCGAACACCGGGGAGCTGTTTTTT.

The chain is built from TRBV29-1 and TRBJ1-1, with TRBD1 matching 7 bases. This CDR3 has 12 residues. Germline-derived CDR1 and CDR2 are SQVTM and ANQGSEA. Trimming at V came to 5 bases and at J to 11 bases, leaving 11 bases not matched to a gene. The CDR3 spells CSVWTGDFTAFF. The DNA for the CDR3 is TGCAGCGTTTGGACAGGAGACTTTACTGCTTTCTTT.

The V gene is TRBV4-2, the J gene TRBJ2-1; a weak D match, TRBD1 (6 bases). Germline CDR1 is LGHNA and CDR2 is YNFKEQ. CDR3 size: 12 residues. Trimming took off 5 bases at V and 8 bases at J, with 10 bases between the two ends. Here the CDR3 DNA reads TGTGCCAGCAGCATCAGGGGCGATGAGCAGTTCTTC. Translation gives CASSIRGDEQFF.

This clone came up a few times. This CDR3 is CASSQGGVDGNYGYTF. In nucleotides, the CDR3 is TGTGCCAGCAGCCAAGGAGGAGTCGATGGAAACTATGGCTACACCTTC. The chain carries TRBV3-1 (or the pseudogene TRBV3-2) and TRBJ1-2, with D uncertain. V shed 1 base and J shed 2 bases, with 14 bases lying between them. Per the germline V gene, CDR1 is LGHDT and CDR2 is YNNKEL (reference sequence). The length of the CDR3 is 16 residues.

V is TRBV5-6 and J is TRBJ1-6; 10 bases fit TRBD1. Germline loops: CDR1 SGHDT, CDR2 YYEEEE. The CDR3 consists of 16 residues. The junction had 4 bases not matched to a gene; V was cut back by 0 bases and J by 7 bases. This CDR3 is CASSLATGQGNSPLHF. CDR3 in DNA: TGTGCCAGCAGCTTGGCCACGGGACAGGGGAATTCACCCCTCCACTTT.

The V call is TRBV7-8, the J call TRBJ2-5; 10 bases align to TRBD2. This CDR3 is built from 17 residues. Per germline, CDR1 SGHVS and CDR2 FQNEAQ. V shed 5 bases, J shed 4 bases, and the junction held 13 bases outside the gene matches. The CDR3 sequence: CASSPSTSGPLRETQYF. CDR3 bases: TGTGCCAGCAGCCCCTCGACTAGCGGGCCCCTGCGAGAGACCCAGTACTTC.